This TCR beta chain came from a study of shared clonotypes between healthy human individuals. Trimming removed 5 bases at V and 5 bases at J, with 21 bases between. Germline V gene data show CDR1 as SGHTA and CDR2 as FQGNSA. This CDR3 comprises 16 residues. Some clones are missing from TCRdb's copy, which holds only in-frame ones; the method was immunoSEQ multiplex PCR. The table has approximately 2.4 million clones, 95% seen once. The receptor's source is a young man in good health. The chain couples TRBV7-2 to TRBJ1-2, with D tentatively TRBD1 (5 bases). Material: naive CD4+ T cells sorted from blood. Subset indicated: CD45RA+ positively selected. The CDR3 bases are TGTGCCAGCAGCCGAGAGGGGACGGTCTTTACGTATGGCTACACCTTC. Translating gives CASSREGTVFTYGYTF. The full variable domain, its missing parts supplied by reference TRBV7-2 and TRBJ1-2, is GAGVSQSPSNKVTEKGKDVELRCDPISGHTALYWYRQSLGQGLEFLIYFQGNSAPDKSGLPSDRFSAERTGGSVSTLTIQRTQQEDSAVYLCASSREGTVFTYGYTFGSGTRLTVV.